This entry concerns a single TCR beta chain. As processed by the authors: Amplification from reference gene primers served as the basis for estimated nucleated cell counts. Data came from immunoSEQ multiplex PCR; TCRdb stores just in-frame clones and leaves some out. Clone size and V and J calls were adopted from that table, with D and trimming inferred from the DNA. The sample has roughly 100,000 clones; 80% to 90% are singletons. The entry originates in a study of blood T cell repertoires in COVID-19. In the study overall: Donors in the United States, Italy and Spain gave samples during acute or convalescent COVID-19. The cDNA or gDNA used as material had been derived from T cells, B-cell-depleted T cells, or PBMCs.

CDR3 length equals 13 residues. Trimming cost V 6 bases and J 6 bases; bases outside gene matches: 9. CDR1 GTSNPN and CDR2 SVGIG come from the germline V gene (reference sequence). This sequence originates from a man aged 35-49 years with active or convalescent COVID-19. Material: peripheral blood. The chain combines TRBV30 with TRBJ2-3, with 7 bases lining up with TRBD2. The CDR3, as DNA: TGTGCCTGCGCAGGCGGGGGTCGCGATACGCAGTATTTT. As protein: CACAGGGRDTQYF.